The T cell receptor beta chain described here comes from a study of graft-versus-host responses after intestinal transplantation. Study overall: Recipients received multivisceral, liver-intestinal, or isolated intestinal transplants. Induction using anti-thymocyte globulin, followed by tacrolimus and steroids for 3 to 4 years, was given to all recipients.

The CDR3 is made up of 11 amino acids. Trimming removed 10 bases from V and 10 bases from J; junction bases left unmatched: 5. Per the germline V gene, CDR1 is MNHEY and CDR2 is SMNVEV (reference sequence). Notes on this clone: Its target is not known.

The method was immunoSEQ multiplex PCR; TCRdb's version includes in-frame clones alone and lacks a portion of them. The sample lists 90,000 to 120,000 clones, 87% occurring once. General study results and limits: Present in recipient marrow, GvH clones included some that appeared first in ileum or blood.

The genes are TRBV27 and TRBJ1-2; 11 bases map to TRBD1. The receptor comes from a human donor who was the organ donor for an intestinal transplant. This material consisted of unstimulated CD4+ T cells sorted from spleen or lymph node cells, taken before transplant. In DNA form, the CDR3 reads TGTGCCAATCCGGACAGGGGGCTCTACACCTTC. This encodes CANPDRGLYTF.